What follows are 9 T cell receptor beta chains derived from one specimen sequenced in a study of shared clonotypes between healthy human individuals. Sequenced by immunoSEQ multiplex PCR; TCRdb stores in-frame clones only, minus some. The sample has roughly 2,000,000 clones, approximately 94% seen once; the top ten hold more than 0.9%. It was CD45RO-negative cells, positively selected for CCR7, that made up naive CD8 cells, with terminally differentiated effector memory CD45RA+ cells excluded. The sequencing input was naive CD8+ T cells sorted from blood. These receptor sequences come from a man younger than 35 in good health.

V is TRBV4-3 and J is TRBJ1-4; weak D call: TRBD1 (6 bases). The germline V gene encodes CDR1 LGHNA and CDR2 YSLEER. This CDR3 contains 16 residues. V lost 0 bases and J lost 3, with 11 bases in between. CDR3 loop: CASSQEMAGANEKLFF. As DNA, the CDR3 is TGCGCCAGCAGCCAAGAGATGGCAGGGGCTAATGAAAAACTGTTTTTT.

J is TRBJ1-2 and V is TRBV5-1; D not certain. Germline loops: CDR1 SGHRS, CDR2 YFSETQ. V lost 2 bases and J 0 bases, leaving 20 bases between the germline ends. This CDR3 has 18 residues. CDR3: CASSFHPAAQNPNYGYTF. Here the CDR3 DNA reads TGCGCCAGCAGCTTCCACCCGGCGGCGCAGAATCCTAACTATGGCTACACCTTC.

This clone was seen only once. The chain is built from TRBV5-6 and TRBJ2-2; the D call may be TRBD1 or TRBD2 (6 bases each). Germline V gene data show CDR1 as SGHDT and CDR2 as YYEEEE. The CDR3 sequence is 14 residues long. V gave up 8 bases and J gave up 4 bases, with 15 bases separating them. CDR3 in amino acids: CASRGQGGTGELFF. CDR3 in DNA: TGTGCCAGTCGGGGGCAGGGTGGCACCGGGGAGCTGTTTTTT.

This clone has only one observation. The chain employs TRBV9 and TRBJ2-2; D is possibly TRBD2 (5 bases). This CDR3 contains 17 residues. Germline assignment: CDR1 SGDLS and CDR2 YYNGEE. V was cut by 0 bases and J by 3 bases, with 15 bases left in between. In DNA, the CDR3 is TGTGCCAGCAGCGTAGATGGCGGGCGAGGGTACACCGGGGAGCTGTTTTTT. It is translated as CASSVDGGRGYTGELFF.

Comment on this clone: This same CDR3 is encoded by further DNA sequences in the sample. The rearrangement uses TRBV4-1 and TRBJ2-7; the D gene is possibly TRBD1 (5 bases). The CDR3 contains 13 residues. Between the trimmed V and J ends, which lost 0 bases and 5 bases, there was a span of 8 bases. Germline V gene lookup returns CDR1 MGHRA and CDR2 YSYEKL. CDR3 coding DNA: TGCGCCAGCAGCCAAGATAGGGGCCACGAGCAGTACTTC. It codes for CASSQDRGHEQYF.

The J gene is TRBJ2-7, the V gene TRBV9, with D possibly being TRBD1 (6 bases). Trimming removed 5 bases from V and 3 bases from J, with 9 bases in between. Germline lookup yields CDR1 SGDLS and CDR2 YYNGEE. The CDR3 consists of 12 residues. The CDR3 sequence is CASSQDSYEQYF. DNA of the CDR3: TGTGCCAGCAGTCAGGACAGCTACGAGCAGTACTTC.

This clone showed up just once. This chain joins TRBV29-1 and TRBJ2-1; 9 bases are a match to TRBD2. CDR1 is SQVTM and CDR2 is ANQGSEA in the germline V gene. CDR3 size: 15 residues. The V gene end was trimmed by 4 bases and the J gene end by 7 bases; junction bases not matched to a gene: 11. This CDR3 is CSVATGTSKVNEQFF. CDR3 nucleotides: TGCAGCGTTGCTACCGGGACTAGCAAGGTAAATGAGCAGTTCTTC.

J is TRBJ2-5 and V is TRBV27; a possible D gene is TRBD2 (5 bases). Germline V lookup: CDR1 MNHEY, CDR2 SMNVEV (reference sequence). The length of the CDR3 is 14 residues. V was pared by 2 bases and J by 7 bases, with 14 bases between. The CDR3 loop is CASSLGAAAGTQYF. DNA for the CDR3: TGTGCCAGCAGTTTAGGAGCGGCGGCGGGGACCCAGTACTTC.

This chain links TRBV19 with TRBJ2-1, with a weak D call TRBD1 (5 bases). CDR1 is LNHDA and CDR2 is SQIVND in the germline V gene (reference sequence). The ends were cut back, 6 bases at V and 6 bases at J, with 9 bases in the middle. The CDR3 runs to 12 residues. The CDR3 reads CASRTRVNEQFF. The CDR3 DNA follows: TGTGCCAGTAGGACCAGGGTCAATGAGCAGTTCTTC.